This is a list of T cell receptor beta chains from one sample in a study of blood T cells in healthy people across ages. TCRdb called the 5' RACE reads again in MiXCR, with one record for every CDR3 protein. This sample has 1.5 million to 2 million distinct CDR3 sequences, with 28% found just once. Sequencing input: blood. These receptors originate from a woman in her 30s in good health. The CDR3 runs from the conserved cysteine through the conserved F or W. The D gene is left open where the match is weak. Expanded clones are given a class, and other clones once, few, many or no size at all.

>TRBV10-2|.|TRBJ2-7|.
CASRELAEQYF
TGCGCCAGCAGGGAGTTAGCTGAGCAGTACTTC
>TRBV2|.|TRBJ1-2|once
CASSPGEFGYTF
TGTGCCAGCAGCCCAGGGGAGTTTGGCTACACCTTC
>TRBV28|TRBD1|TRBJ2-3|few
CASSIPAQGADTQYF
TGTGCCAGCAGTATCCCGGCCCAGGGGGCGGATACGCAGTATTTT
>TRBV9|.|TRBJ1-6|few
CASSLQAGAHSPLHF
TGTGCCAGCAGCCTCCAGGCGGGGGCTCATTCACCCCTCCACTTT
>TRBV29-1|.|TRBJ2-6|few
CSAQGLSSGANVLTF
TGCAGCGCCCAGGGACTGAGCTCTGGGGCCAACGTCCTGACTTTC
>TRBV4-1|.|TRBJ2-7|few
CASSQGTGTPYEQYF
TGCGCCAGCAGCCAAGGGACCGGGACTCCCTACGAGCAGTACTTC
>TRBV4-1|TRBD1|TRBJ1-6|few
CASSPSAGTGNVMGSPLHF
TGCGCCAGCAGCCCTTCCGCCGGGACAGGGAACGTGATGGGATCACCCCTCCACTTT
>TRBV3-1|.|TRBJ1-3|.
CASSQENHSGNTIYF
TGTGCCAGCAGCCAAGAAAATCACTCTGGAAACACCATATATTTT
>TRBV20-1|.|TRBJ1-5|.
CSARDPGAGLNQPQHF
TGCAGTGCTAGAGATCCCGGGGCAGGCCTGAATCAGCCCCAGCATTTT
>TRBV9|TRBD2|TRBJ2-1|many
CASSVGLAGGPRFYNEQFF
TGTGCCAGCAGCGTGGGACTAGCGGGAGGGCCTAGGTTCTACAATGAGCAGTTCTTC
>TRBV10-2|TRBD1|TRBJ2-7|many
CASGGTGGTYEQYF
TGCGCCAGCGGGGGGACAGGGGGGACCTACGAGCAGTACTTC
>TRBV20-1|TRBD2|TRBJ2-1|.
CSAGLAGDSYNEQFF
TGCAGTGCTGGGCTAGCGGGGGACTCCTACAATGAGCAGTTCTTC
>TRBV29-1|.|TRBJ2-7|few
CSVEEWTNYEQYF
TGCAGCGTTGAAGAATGGACAAACTACGAGCAGTACTTC
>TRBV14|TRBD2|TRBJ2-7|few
CASSPGTSLYEQYF
TGTGCCAGCAGCCCCGGGACTAGCCTCTACGAGCAGTACTTC
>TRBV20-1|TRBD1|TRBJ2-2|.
CSARDVRGQTGELFF
TGCAGTGCTAGAGATGTGAGGGGGCAGACCGGGGAGCTGTTTTTT
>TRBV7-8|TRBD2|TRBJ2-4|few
CASSYLLGLAGEEQYF
TGTGCCAGCAGCTACCTCCTCGGACTAGCGGGAGAGGAGCAGTACTTC
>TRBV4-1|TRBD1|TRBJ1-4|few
CASSQDLRGLVEKLFF
TGCGCCAGCAGCCAAGATTTGAGGGGGCTAGTGGAAAAACTGTTTTTT
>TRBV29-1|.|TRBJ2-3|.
CSGLDQGWYTDTQYF
TGCAGCGGACTGGACCAGGGATGGTACACAGATACGCAGTATTTT
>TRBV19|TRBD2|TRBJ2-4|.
CASSIFTSGRGNRAKNIQYF
TGTGCCAGTAGTATCTTTACTAGCGGGCGCGGAAACCGAGCCAAAAACATTCAGTACTTC
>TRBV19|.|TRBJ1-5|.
CASSIGTTGLNQPQHF
TGTGCCAGTAGTATAGGAACCACAGGGCTAAATCAGCCCCAGCATTTT
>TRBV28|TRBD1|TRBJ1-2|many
CASEQGAENYGYTF
TGTGCCAGCGAACAGGGGGCGGAAAACTATGGCTACACCTTC
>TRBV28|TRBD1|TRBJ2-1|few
CAGSSGTGANEQFF
TGTGCCGGCAGTTCCGGGACAGGGGCCAATGAGCAGTTCTTC
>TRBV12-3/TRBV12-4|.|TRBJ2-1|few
CASSTTGTLIVNEQFF
TGTGCCAGCAGTACCACCGGGACTCTCATCGTCAATGAGCAGTTCTTC
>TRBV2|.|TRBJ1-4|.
CASKRGGNEKLFF
TGTGCCAGCAAGAGAGGTGGGAATGAAAAACTGTTTTTT
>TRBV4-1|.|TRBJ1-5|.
CASSQATPAGVNQPQHF
TGCGCCAGCAGCCAAGCGACCCCCGCAGGGGTAAATCAGCCCCAGCATTTT
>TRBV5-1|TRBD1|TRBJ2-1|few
CASSLRTGGFSYNEQFF
TGCGCCAGCAGCTTGAGGACAGGGGGCTTCTCCTACAATGAGCAGTTCTTC
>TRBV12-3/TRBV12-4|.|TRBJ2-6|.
CASGVGAGANVLTF
TGTGCCAGCGGGGTCGGGGCGGGGGCCAACGTCCTGACTTTC
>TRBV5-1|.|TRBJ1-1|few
CASSRTGGVAEAFF
TGCGCCAGCAGCCGGACTGGGGGGGTTGCTGAAGCTTTCTTT